This T cell receptor beta chain stems from a study of cytomegalovirus exposure and HLA in healthy donors. In the study overall: Of around 400 genotyped donors, roughly 80% grouped in the Caucasian-associated ancestry cluster. Whole-study results and caveats: TCR beta V segments were, for the most part, productive about 87% or about 30% of the time in an earlier analysis. Sequencing depth across donors, presence/absence analyses assumed, was roughly uniform.

The PCR ran on 60 Vbeta and 13 Jbeta primers. Some clones are missing from TCRdb's copy, which holds only in-frame ones; the method was immunoSEQ multiplex PCR. The sample table includes more than 70,000 clones. As for this clone: Its antigen is unidentified.

CDR1 is SNHLY, CDR2 FYNNEI, per germline. Germline trimming cut 6 bases from V and 8 bases from J; bases unmatched to any gene: 12. The CDR3 consists of 15 residues. The chain has TRBV2 and TRBJ1-2; 10 nucleotides match TRBD1. The sequence was collected from a woman aged 55-75 years in good health and CMV-seronegative. The sample comprised PBMCs. The chain's CDR3 is CASSVGGTGDGGYTF. In DNA form, the CDR3 reads TGTGCCAGCAGCGTGGGCGGGACAGGGGATGGAGGCTACACCTTC.